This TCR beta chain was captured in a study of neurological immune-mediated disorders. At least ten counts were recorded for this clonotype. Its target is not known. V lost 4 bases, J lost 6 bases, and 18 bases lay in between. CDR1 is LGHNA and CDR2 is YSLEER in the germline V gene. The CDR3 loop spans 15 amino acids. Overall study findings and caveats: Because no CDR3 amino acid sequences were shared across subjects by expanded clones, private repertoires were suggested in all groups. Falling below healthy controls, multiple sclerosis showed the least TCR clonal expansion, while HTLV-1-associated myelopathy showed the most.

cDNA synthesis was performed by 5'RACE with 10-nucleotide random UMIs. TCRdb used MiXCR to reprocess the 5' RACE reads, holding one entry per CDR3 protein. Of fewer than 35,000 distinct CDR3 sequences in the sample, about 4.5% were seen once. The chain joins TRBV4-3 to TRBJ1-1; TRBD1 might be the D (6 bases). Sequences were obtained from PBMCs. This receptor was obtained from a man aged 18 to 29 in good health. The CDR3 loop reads CASSLSRGADPEAFF. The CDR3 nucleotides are TGCGCCAGCAGCCTCAGCCGGGGGGCGGACCCTGAAGCTTTCTTT.